These T cell receptor beta chains were read from a single sample in a study of beta chain features in type 1 diabetes. The protocol was immunoSEQ multiplex PCR, while the TCRdb copy is restricted to in-frame clones and leaves out a portion. The table includes 390,000 or so clones, 14% detected once. Sequencing input: naive CD4+ T cells from blood. These receptors were taken from a man aged 25 to 40 in good health. Both conserved end residues are part of each CDR3.

j_gene,v_gene,CDR3aa
TRBJ1-2,TRBV4-1,CASSHPPGQQLYGYTF
TRBJ2-1,TRBV6-6,CASSQSILSSYNEQFF
TRBJ2-2,TRBV7-9,CASSFWGSGELFF
TRBJ2-1,TRBV6-5,CASSQDAGYNEQFF
TRBJ1-4,TRBV7-9,CASSLQGRGEKLFF
TRBJ2-3,TRBV13,CASSFRAGGKDTQYF
TRBJ2-1,TRBV5-6,CASCPPGEQFF
TRBJ2-4,TRBV6-5,CASRHRQRENIQYF
TRBJ1-2,TRBV9,CASSVNRSHYGYTF
TRBJ2-1,TRBV4-2,CASSQGWREPPPNEQFF
.,TRBV25-1,CASSPGAMGSYEQYF
TRBJ1-2,TRBV6-5,CASSYSGPAGYTF
TRBJ2-3,TRBV6-5,CATEERGTDTQYF
TRBJ1-2,TRBV7-2,CASSVQRNYGYTF
TRBJ2-5,TRBV7-2,CASSLDSGGRTQYF
TRBJ2-5,TRBV6-5,CASRVSRDQETQYF
TRBJ2-7,TRBV29-1,CSAVDRTVRTYEQYF